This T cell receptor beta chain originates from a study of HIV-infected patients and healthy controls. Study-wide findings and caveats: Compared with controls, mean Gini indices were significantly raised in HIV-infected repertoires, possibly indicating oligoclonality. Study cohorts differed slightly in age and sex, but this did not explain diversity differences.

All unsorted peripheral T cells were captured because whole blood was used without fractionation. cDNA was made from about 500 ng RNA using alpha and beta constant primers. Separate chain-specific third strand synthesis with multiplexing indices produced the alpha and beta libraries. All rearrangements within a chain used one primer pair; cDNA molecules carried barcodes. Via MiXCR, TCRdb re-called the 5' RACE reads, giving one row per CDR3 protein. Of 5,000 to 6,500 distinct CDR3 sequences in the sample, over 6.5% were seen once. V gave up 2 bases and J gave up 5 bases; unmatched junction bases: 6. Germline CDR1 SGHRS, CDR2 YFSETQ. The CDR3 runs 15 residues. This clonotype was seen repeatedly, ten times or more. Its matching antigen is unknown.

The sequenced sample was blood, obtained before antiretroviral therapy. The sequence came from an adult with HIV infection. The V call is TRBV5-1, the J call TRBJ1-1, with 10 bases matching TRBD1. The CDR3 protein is CASSFRDRGTTEAFF. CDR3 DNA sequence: TGCGCCAGCAGCTTCCGGGACAGGGGAACGACTGAAGCTTTCTTT.